A selection of T cell receptor beta chains follows, all from one sample in a study of T cells expressing NK-cell markers. No DNA is given; TCRdb re-called the 5' RACE reads and lists each CDR3 protein once. Its table records about 440,000 distinct CDR3 sequences. The sequencing sample was made of blood T cells: a sorted CD56 or NKG2C T cell subset, CD4+ or CD8+ T cells, or bulk PBMC T cells (not recorded which). These receptors all stem from a woman aged 18 to 75 in good health. CDR3s include the opening cysteine and the closing phenylalanine or tryptophan. The order of the fields is CDR3 protein, V gene, J gene.

CDR3: CASSFPGPYEQYF
V: TRBV28
J: TRBJ2-7

CDR3: CASTLTAAGELFF
V: TRBV12-3/TRBV12-4
J: TRBJ2-2

CDR3: CASAPWSGKAKNIQYF
V: TRBV6-2/TRBV6-3
J: TRBJ2-4

CDR3: CASSLRGTANTEAFF
V: TRBV11-2
J: TRBJ1-1

CDR3: CASSLVPGPYNEQFF
V: TRBV5-1
J: TRBJ2-1

CDR3: CSVDRTGGYNEQFF
V: TRBV29-1
J: TRBJ2-1

CDR3: CASSLAGPRVNTEAFF
V: TRBV7-2
J: TRBJ1-1

CDR3: CASSQLRGTANTGELFF
V: TRBV14
J: TRBJ2-2

CDR3: CASSPGYGRADEKLFF
V: TRBV12-3/TRBV12-4
J: TRBJ1-4

CDR3: CASSQADRGSGNSPLHF
V: TRBV4-3
J: TRBJ1-6